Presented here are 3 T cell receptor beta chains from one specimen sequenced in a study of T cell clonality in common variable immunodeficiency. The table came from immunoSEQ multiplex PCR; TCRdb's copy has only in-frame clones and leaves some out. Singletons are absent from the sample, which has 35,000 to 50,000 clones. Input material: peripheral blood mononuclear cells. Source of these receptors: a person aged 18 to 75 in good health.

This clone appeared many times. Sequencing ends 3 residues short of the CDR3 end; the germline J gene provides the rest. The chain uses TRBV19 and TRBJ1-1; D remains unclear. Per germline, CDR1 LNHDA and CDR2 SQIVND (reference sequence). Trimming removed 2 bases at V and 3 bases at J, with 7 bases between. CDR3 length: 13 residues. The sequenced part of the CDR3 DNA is TGTGCCAGTAGTATAAATCCCGACACTGAA. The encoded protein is CASSINPDTE. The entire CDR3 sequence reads CASSINPDTEAFF.

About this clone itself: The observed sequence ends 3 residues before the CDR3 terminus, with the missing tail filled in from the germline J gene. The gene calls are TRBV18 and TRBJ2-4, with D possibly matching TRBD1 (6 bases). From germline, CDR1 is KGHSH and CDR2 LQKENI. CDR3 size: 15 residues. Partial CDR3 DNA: TGTGCCAGCTCACCAACAGGGAATCCGTGGGATGGT. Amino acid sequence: CASSPTGNPWDG. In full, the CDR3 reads CASSPTGNPWDGQYF.

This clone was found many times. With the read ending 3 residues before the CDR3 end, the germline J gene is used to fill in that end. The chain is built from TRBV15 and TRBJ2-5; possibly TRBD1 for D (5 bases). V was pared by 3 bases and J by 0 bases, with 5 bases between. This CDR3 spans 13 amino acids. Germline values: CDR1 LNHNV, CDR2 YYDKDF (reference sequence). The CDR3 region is CATSRTDQETQYF. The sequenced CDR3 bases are TGTGCCACCAGCAGGACAGACCAAGAGACC.